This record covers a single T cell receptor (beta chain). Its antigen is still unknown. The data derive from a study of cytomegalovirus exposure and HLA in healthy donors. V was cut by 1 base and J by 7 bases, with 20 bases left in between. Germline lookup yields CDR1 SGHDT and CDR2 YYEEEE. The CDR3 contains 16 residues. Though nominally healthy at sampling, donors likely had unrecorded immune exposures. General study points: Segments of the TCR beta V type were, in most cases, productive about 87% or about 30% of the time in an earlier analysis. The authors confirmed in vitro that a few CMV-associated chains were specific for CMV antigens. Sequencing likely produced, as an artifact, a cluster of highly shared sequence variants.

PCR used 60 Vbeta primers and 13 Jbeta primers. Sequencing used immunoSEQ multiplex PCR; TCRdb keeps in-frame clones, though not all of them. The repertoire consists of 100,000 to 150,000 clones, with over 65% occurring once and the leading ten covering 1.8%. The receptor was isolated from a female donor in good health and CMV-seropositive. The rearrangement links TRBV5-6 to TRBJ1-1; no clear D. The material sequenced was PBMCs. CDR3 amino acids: CASSLLGGGEVIEAFF. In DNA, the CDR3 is TGTGCCAGCAGCTTGCTGGGTGGCGGGGAAGTCATTGAAGCTTTCTTT.